This T cell receptor (beta chain) was documented in a study of T cell responses to AZD1222 COVID-19 vaccine. Findings and limits, study-wide: Spike-specific TCR breadth rose after two AZD1222 doses, and depth rose as well.

For this clone: The antigen remains undetermined.

Method: immunoSEQ multiplex PCR; TCRdb's copy keeps in-frame clones and lacks some. The profile shows more than 150,000 clones, 94% of them singletons. Deletions cut 3 bases from V and 4 bases from J, with 8 bases between. Germline assignment: CDR1 SGDLS and CDR2 YYNGEE. The CDR3 is 12 residues long. The chain couples TRBV9 to TRBJ2-7; D remains unclear. This material consisted of peripheral blood, taken 28 days after the second AZD1222 dose. This TCR derives from an adult who received the AZD1222 COVID-19 vaccine. CDR3 residues: CASSATDYEQYF. CDR3 nucleotides: TGTGCCAGCAGCGCTACAGATTACGAGCAGTACTTC.